These T cell receptor beta chains were read from a single sample in a study of Ad26.COV2.S vaccination and SARS-CoV-2 variants. Generated by immunoSEQ multiplex PCR, the TCRdb table keeps only in-frame clones and is missing some. The sample has 350,000 to 400,000 clones, roughly nine tenths seen once. Sequencing was performed on peripheral blood, taken in a trial of Ad26.COV2.S vaccine versus placebo. Receptor source: a person between 18 and 60 years old who received the Ad26.COV2.S COVID-19 vaccine or a placebo. The CDR3 runs from the conserved cysteine through the conserved F or W. D genes are given only for firm matches. Clone size is given for some rows only: seen once, a few or many times, or a class if the clone is expanded.

d_gene: TRBD2
j_gene: TRBJ2-1
v_gene: TRBV6-5
abundance: NA
CDR3nt: TGTGCCAGCACAGTAGCGGGGTGGAATGAGCAGTTCTTC
CDR3aa: CASTVAGWNEQFF

d_gene: TRBD1
j_gene: TRBJ2-7
v_gene: TRBV19
abundance: NA
CDR3nt: TGTGCCAGTAGTACATACAGGGGGCGAGAGCAGTACTTC
CDR3aa: CASSTYRGREQYF

d_gene: TRBD1
j_gene: TRBJ1-4
v_gene: TRBV25-1
abundance: NA
CDR3nt: TGTGCCAGCAGTAAATCCGGGACAGATGAAAAACTGTTTTTT
CDR3aa: CASSKSGTDEKLFF

d_gene: TRBD1
j_gene: TRBJ1-2
v_gene: TRBV9
abundance: NA
CDR3nt: TGTGCCAGCAGCTACCGCCTACAGGGGTGGAACACTAACTATGGCTACACCTTC
CDR3aa: CASSYRLQGWNTNYGYTF

d_gene: TRBD1
j_gene: TRBJ2-7
v_gene: TRBV11-3
abundance: NA
CDR3nt: TGTGCCAGCAGCTTAGACGGGACAGGGGACTACGAGCAGTACTTC
CDR3aa: CASSLDGTGDYEQYF

d_gene: TRBD1
j_gene: TRBJ1-3
v_gene: TRBV6-6
abundance: NA
CDR3nt: TGTGCCAGCAGTTACGTCAGGGGGCCTGGAAACACCATATATTTT
CDR3aa: CASSYVRGPGNTIYF

d_gene: NA
j_gene: TRBJ1-3
v_gene: TRBV19
abundance: NA
CDR3nt: TGTGCCAGTAGTATAGATGACAGCTCTGGAAACACCATATATTTT
CDR3aa: CASSIDDSSGNTIYF

d_gene: TRBD1
j_gene: TRBJ1-6
v_gene: TRBV7-9
abundance: once
CDR3nt: TGTGCCAGCAGCTTGACAGGGGGCGCGGGGAATTCACCCCTCCACTTT
CDR3aa: CASSLTGGAGNSPLHF

d_gene: NA
j_gene: TRBJ1-6
v_gene: TRBV19
abundance: NA
CDR3nt: TGTGCCAGTAGTCCCTTACAGGGTGGGAATTCACCCCTCCACTTT
CDR3aa: CASSPLQGGNSPLHF

d_gene: NA
j_gene: TRBJ2-2
v_gene: TRBV19
abundance: NA
CDR3nt: TGTGCCAGTAGTAGGAGGGGGCAGTTCCTTTTTAACACCGGGGAGCTGTTTTTT
CDR3aa: CASSRRGQFLFNTGELFF

d_gene: TRBD1
j_gene: TRBJ2-3
v_gene: TRBV2
abundance: NA
CDR3nt: TGTGCCAGCAGAGGGACAGGAAGCACAGATACGCAGTATTTT
CDR3aa: CASRGTGSTDTQYF

d_gene: NA
j_gene: TRBJ1-4
v_gene: TRBV5-4
abundance: NA
CDR3nt: TGTGCCAGCAGCTCCGAAAAACTGTTTTTT
CDR3aa: CASSSEKLFF

d_gene: NA
j_gene: TRBJ1-1
v_gene: TRBV6-6
abundance: NA
CDR3nt: TGTGCCAGCAGTTACTCAACAGCCACTGAAGCTTTCTTT
CDR3aa: CASSYSTATEAFF

d_gene: NA
j_gene: TRBJ1-5
v_gene: TRBV15
abundance: NA
CDR3nt: TGTGCCACCAGCAGACCATGGGCTGCTGGAAGAGGGGCCAATCAGCCCCAGCATTTT
CDR3aa: CATSRPWAAGRGANQPQHF

d_gene: NA
j_gene: TRBJ2-5
v_gene: TRBV5-4
abundance: once
CDR3nt: TGTGCCAGCAGCTTGGCAGCCCAAGAGACCCAGTACTTC
CDR3aa: CASSLAAQETQYF

d_gene: NA
j_gene: TRBJ1-1
v_gene: TRBV5-3
abundance: NA
CDR3nt: TGTGCCAGAAGCGTTTGGCTGGGGAGAACTGAAGCTTTCTTT
CDR3aa: CARSVWLGRTEAFF

d_gene: TRBD1
j_gene: TRBJ1-2
v_gene: TRBV10-2
abundance: NA
CDR3nt: TGCGCCAGCCTGGGACAGACCGACTATGGCTACACCTTC
CDR3aa: CASLGQTDYGYTF

d_gene: NA
j_gene: TRBJ1-6
v_gene: TRBV30
abundance: NA
CDR3nt: TGTGCCTGGAGTGGGCAAACCAATTCACCCCTCCACTTT
CDR3aa: CAWSGQTNSPLHF

d_gene: TRBD2
j_gene: TRBJ2-3
v_gene: TRBV10-2
abundance: NA
CDR3nt: TGCGCCGCGACTAGCGGGGGAGCCACAGATACGCAGTATTTT
CDR3aa: CAATSGGATDTQYF

d_gene: NA
j_gene: TRBJ2-3
v_gene: TRBV24-1
abundance: NA
CDR3nt: TGTGCCACCAGTGAAGCCGGGACTCCTAGCACAGATACGCAGTATTTT
CDR3aa: CATSEAGTPSTDTQYF

d_gene: NA
j_gene: TRBJ1-3
v_gene: TRBV19
abundance: NA
CDR3nt: TGTGCCAGTAGTCCAAGGATGGCCCGAAGCGGAAACACCATATATTTT
CDR3aa: CASSPRMARSGNTIYF

d_gene: NA
j_gene: TRBJ1-2
v_gene: TRBV6-5
abundance: NA
CDR3nt: TGTGCCAGCAGCTATATGACTGGGAATGGCTACACCTTC
CDR3aa: CASSYMTGNGYTF

d_gene: NA
j_gene: TRBJ1-5
v_gene: TRBV27
abundance: once
CDR3nt: TGTGCCAGCAGCCGACGGGACGCCAAGGAGCCCCAGCATTTT
CDR3aa: CASSRRDAKEPQHF

d_gene: TRBD1
j_gene: TRBJ1-1
v_gene: TRBV5-1
abundance: NA
CDR3nt: TGCGCCAGCAGCTTGTTATCCCGGAGTCCGGACAGGGAGTACACTGAAGCTTTCTTT
CDR3aa: CASSLLSRSPDREYTEAFF

d_gene: NA
j_gene: TRBJ2-1
v_gene: TRBV6-1
abundance: once
CDR3nt: TGTGCCAGCAGCGAACCTGGACAGTGGGCTTACAATGAGCAGTTCTTC
CDR3aa: CASSEPGQWAYNEQFF

d_gene: NA
j_gene: TRBJ1-2
v_gene: TRBV7-2
abundance: NA
CDR3nt: TGTGCCAGCAGACTAGGGTGGGGCGGACGTGGCTACACCTTC
CDR3aa: CASRLGWGGRGYTF

d_gene: TRBD1
j_gene: TRBJ2-5
v_gene: TRBV4-3
abundance: NA
CDR3nt: TGCGCCAGCAGCCAAAACTGGGACAGGAGTTTTCAAGAGACCCAGTACTTC
CDR3aa: CASSQNWDRSFQETQYF

d_gene: NA
j_gene: TRBJ1-2
v_gene: TRBV12-5
abundance: NA
CDR3nt: TGTGCTAGTGGCCCCAAGGGCGCTGGGACGGACTATGGCTACACCTTC
CDR3aa: CASGPKGAGTDYGYTF

d_gene: NA
j_gene: TRBJ2-5
v_gene: TRBV20-1
abundance: NA
CDR3nt: TGCAGTGCTAGTGATGAGACCCAGTACTTC
CDR3aa: CSASDETQYF

d_gene: NA
j_gene: TRBJ1-2
v_gene: TRBV12-5
abundance: NA
CDR3nt: TGTGCTAGTGGTTTGGTACGCCCTTTTGGGGCAGGACCCCCCGTCCCTTATGGCTACACCTTC
CDR3aa: CASGLVRPFGAGPPVPYGYTF

d_gene: NA
j_gene: TRBJ1-2
v_gene: TRBV10-2
abundance: NA
CDR3nt: TGCGCCAGCAGGGCCGGGGGCGAGGGCTATGGCTACACCTTC
CDR3aa: CASRAGGEGYGYTF

d_gene: TRBD2
j_gene: TRBJ2-5
v_gene: TRBV13
abundance: NA
CDR3nt: TGTGCCAGCAGCTTGGGTTGGGGACTAGCGGACGAGACCCAGTACTTC
CDR3aa: CASSLGWGLADETQYF

d_gene: TRBD1
j_gene: TRBJ2-1
v_gene: TRBV4-1
abundance: NA
CDR3nt: TGCGCCAGCAGCCAAGACGGAACAGGGGTCGATGAGCAGTTCTTC
CDR3aa: CASSQDGTGVDEQFF

d_gene: NA
j_gene: TRBJ1-6
v_gene: TRBV7-9
abundance: NA
CDR3nt: TGTGCCAGCAGCTTCCCCCCATCAGGTCAGTTAAATTCACCCCTCCACTTT
CDR3aa: CASSFPPSGQLNSPLHF

d_gene: NA
j_gene: TRBJ2-7
v_gene: TRBV11-2
abundance: NA
CDR3nt: TGTGCCAGTAGTCCGGGTGACTCCTACGAGCAGTACTTC
CDR3aa: CASSPGDSYEQYF

d_gene: NA
j_gene: TRBJ2-3
v_gene: TRBV5-4
abundance: NA
CDR3nt: TGTGCCAGCAGCTTCAGCGGCGGGGCGGCGTGGAATACGCAGTATTTT
CDR3aa: CASSFSGGAAWNTQYF

d_gene: NA
j_gene: TRBJ2-5
v_gene: TRBV5-1
abundance: NA
CDR3nt: TGCGCCAGCAGCGCCCCCCAAGGACAGCAAGAGACCCAGTACTTC
CDR3aa: CASSAPQGQQETQYF

d_gene: NA
j_gene: TRBJ2-3
v_gene: TRBV6-5
abundance: few
CDR3nt: TGTGCCAGCGGGGGCGGGGAAGCAGATACGCAGTATTTT
CDR3aa: CASGGGEADTQYF

d_gene: NA
j_gene: TRBJ1-1
v_gene: TRBV6-5
abundance: NA
CDR3nt: TGTGCCAGCAGTCCGGGACCTAACACTGAAGCTTTCTTT
CDR3aa: CASSPGPNTEAFF

d_gene: TRBD1
j_gene: TRBJ1-1
v_gene: TRBV7-9
abundance: NA
CDR3nt: TGTGCCAGCAGCTCTAACCGGGACAGGGGGTTTACTGAAGCTTTCTTT
CDR3aa: CASSSNRDRGFTEAFF

d_gene: TRBD1
j_gene: TRBJ1-1
v_gene: TRBV2
abundance: NA
CDR3nt: TGTGCCAGCAGTGTAGACAGGGGGCTGAACACTGAAGCTTTCTTT
CDR3aa: CASSVDRGLNTEAFF

d_gene: TRBD1
j_gene: TRBJ1-2
v_gene: TRBV9
abundance: NA
CDR3nt: TGTGCCAGCAGCGTAGGGACAGGGGGCGCACATGGCTACACCTTC
CDR3aa: CASSVGTGGAHGYTF

d_gene: TRBD2
j_gene: TRBJ2-5
v_gene: TRBV15
abundance: NA
CDR3nt: TGTGCCACCAGCGCAGGCCTCGAGCGGGGGCAAGAGACCCAGTACTTC
CDR3aa: CATSAGLERGQETQYF

d_gene: NA
j_gene: TRBJ1-3
v_gene: TRBV3-1/TRBV3-2
abundance: NA
CDR3nt: TGTGCCAGCAGCCAAGCACAGGGCCTCGGAAACACCATATATTTT
CDR3aa: CASSQAQGLGNTIYF

d_gene: NA
j_gene: TRBJ1-3
v_gene: TRBV5-1
abundance: NA
CDR3nt: TGCGCCAGCAGCTTGGGGTTAGGTGGAAACACCATATATTTT
CDR3aa: CASSLGLGGNTIYF

d_gene: TRBD1
j_gene: TRBJ2-7
v_gene: TRBV13
abundance: NA
CDR3nt: TGTGCCAGCAGCTTAGGACAGGGGGCTACCTACGAGCAGTACTTC
CDR3aa: CASSLGQGATYEQYF

d_gene: NA
j_gene: TRBJ2-3
v_gene: TRBV4-1
abundance: NA
CDR3nt: TGCGCCAGCAGCCAAGATTTCCCGGAACCAGATACGCAGTATTTT
CDR3aa: CASSQDFPEPDTQYF

d_gene: NA
j_gene: TRBJ1-6
v_gene: TRBV5-4
abundance: few
CDR3nt: TGTGCCAGCAGCTTGGAGGAGGGCAATTCACCCCTCCACTTT
CDR3aa: CASSLEEGNSPLHF

d_gene: NA
j_gene: TRBJ2-7
v_gene: TRBV29-1
abundance: NA
CDR3nt: TGCAGCGTCCCCCTAACAGCCTACGAGCAGTACTTC
CDR3aa: CSVPLTAYEQYF

d_gene: NA
j_gene: TRBJ1-5
v_gene: TRBV5-5
abundance: NA
CDR3nt: TGTGCCAGCAGCTTGGCCTTCTCGGGATATAGCAATCAGCCCCAGCATTTT
CDR3aa: CASSLAFSGYSNQPQHF

d_gene: TRBD1
j_gene: TRBJ2-3
v_gene: TRBV7-6
abundance: NA
CDR3nt: TGTGCCAGCAGCTTGACAGGGGGCCCAGATACGCAGTATTTT
CDR3aa: CASSLTGGPDTQYF

d_gene: NA
j_gene: TRBJ2-5
v_gene: TRBV9
abundance: NA
CDR3nt: TGTGCCAGCAGCGTAGTCAGCGGCCAAGAGACCCAGTACTTC
CDR3aa: CASSVVSGQETQYF

d_gene: NA
j_gene: TRBJ2-1
v_gene: TRBV7-5
abundance: NA
CDR3nt: TGTGTCAGAAGCTACCCGCTTCGGACAATAGCGGGGGCAAGCTCCTACAATGAGCAGTTCTTC
CDR3aa: CVRSYPLRTIAGASSYNEQFF

d_gene: TRBD1
j_gene: TRBJ1-5
v_gene: TRBV7-9
abundance: NA
CDR3nt: TGTGCCAGCAGCTCAGGACAGGGAAATCAGCCCCAGCATTTT
CDR3aa: CASSSGQGNQPQHF

d_gene: NA
j_gene: TRBJ1-2
v_gene: TRBV2
abundance: NA
CDR3nt: TGTGCCAGCACCAAAGGACTTTCCTATGGCTACACCTTC
CDR3aa: CASTKGLSYGYTF

d_gene: NA
j_gene: TRBJ1-1
v_gene: TRBV19
abundance: NA
CDR3nt: TGTGCCAGTAGTAATAATCAGGGGAGTACTGAAGCTTTCTTT
CDR3aa: CASSNNQGSTEAFF

d_gene: NA
j_gene: TRBJ1-5
v_gene: TRBV2
abundance: NA
CDR3nt: TGTGCCAGCAGTGAAAGTACGGTTAGCAATCAGCCCCAGCATTTT
CDR3aa: CASSESTVSNQPQHF

d_gene: TRBD2
j_gene: TRBJ2-5
v_gene: TRBV5-4
abundance: NA
CDR3nt: TGTGCCAGCAGCTTGCCAGCGGGGGGTCAAGAGACCCAGTACTTC
CDR3aa: CASSLPAGGQETQYF

d_gene: NA
j_gene: TRBJ1-1
v_gene: TRBV6-5
abundance: NA
CDR3nt: TGTGCCAGCAGTTTTTCTGGGGGCTTAGCTTTCTTT
CDR3aa: CASSFSGGLAFF